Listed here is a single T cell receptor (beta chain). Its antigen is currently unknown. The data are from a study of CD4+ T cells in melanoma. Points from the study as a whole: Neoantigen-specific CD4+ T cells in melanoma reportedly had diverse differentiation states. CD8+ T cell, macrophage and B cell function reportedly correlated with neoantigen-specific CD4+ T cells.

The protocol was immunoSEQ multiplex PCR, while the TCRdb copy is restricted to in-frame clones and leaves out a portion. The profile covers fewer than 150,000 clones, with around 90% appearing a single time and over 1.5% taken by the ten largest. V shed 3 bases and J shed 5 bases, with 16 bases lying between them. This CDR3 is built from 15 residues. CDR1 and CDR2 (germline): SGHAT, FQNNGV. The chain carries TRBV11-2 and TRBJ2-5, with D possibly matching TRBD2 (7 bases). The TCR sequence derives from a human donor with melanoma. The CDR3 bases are TGTGCCAGCAGCTTTTCGCGGGGGAGGGGGGAGACCCAGTACTTC. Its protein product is CASSFSRGRGETQYF.